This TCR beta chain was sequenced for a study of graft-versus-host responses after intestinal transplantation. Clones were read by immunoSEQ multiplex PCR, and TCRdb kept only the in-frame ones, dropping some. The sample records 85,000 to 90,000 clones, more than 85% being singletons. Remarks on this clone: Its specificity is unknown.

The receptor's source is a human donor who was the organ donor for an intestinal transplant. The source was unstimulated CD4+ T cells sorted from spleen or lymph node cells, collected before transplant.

The CDR3 nucleotides read TGTGCCAGCAGCTGGGGGACAGGGGGCAACGAGCAGTACTTC. Translated, it gives CASSWGTGGNEQYF. The chain combines TRBV5-5 with TRBJ2-7, with 12 bases fitting TRBD1. J was trimmed by 5 bases and V by 3 bases; bases with no gene match: 3. Germline CDR1 reads SGHKS; CDR2 reads YYEKEE (reference sequence). CDR3 length: 14 amino acids.